The next 2 T cell receptor beta chains were all read from a single sample in a study of CXCR3-negative and CXCR3-positive naive CD8 T cells. Whole-study results and caveats: Hydrophobicity of TRB CDR3s was greater in CXCR3-positive naive cells than in CXCR3-negative naive cells.

No antigen has been assigned to these receptors. Through 5' RACE with UMI labels, the TRB cDNA libraries were prepared. From the 5' RACE reads, TCRdb lists one entry per CDR3 protein and no DNA. The sample features 140,000 to 150,000 distinct CDR3 sequences, with approximately 0.27% in its top ten. The specimen sequenced was naive CXCR3+ CD8+ T cells from blood. Described subset: CD45RO-CCR7+CD27+CD95- naive CD8+ T cells expressing CXCR3 (TNR3+). The receptors here all came from a human donor in good health. Some clones in this sample may be carry-over from other donors' samples.

This chain uses TRBV7-9 with TRBJ2-7. Germline CDR1 SEHNR, CDR2 FQNEAQ (reference sequence). The CDR3 consists of 15 residues. The CDR3 sequence: CASSPMDRASYEQYF.

This chain links TRBV4-3 with TRBJ2-5; TCRdb names TRBD1, which stays unverified in the absence of DNA. This CDR3 comprises 16 residues. Germline assignment: CDR1 LGHNA and CDR2 YSLEER. CDR3 residues: CASSQDWAAREETQYF.